The sequence of this T cell receptor beta chain was determined in a study of CXCR3-negative and CXCR3-positive naive CD8 T cells. The authors made the TRB cDNA libraries by 5' RACE using UMI labels. TCRdb re-analyzed the 5' RACE reads; it lists each CDR3 protein once, without DNA. Here the sample table reports tens of thousands of distinct CDR3 sequences. The CDR3 extends over 18 amino acids. Germline CDR1 is DFQATT and CDR2 is SNEGSKA (reference sequence). To note about this clonotype: The antigen remains undetermined.

Study-level points and caveats: Each naive subset displayed comparably high diversity, whereas memory CD8+ cells displayed much lower diversity. When CXCR3-positive naive cells were set against CXCR3-negative naive cells, the former had more hydrophobic TRB CDR3s. Unlike memory cells, which differed, naive CXCR3-negative and CXCR3-positive cells had similar TRBV-TRBJ usage.

Triplicate sorts of about 300,000 cells per CD8+ subset. The V and J genes are TRBV20-1 and TRBJ2-3; the TCRdb D gene call, TRBD2, has no DNA to confirm it. Sequencing input: naive CXCR3+ CD8+ T cells from blood. The sample's subset: CD45RO-CCR7+CD27+CD95- naive CD8+ T cells expressing CXCR3 (TNR3+). This clonotype was sampled from a human donor in good health. Some clones in this sample may be carry-over from other donors' samples. Here the CDR3 reads CSARVLGTSGRRTDTQYF.